This TCR beta chain came from a study of a mutant IDH1 vaccine in newly diagnosed glioma. Study outcomes and limitations: Patients showed vaccine-induced immune responses at a rate of approximately 92%. Alterations occurring in top peripheral T cell clonotypes seemed unrelated to pseudoprogression.

The germline V gene encodes CDR1 LNHNV and CDR2 YYDKDF (reference sequence). Trimming took 0 bases from V and 1 from J, leaving 7 bases between them. The CDR3 runs 15 residues. This clone was seen just once. As yet, its antigen is unknown. This sample also contains other DNA sequences that code for the same CDR3. Using immunoSEQ multiplex PCR, the repertoire was profiled, and TCRdb retains in-frame clones only, with some absent. The data hold about 38,000 clones, with more than 80% observed a single time. The time point here: week 23, last vaccination. A single vaccine dose contained 300 ug of mutant IDH1 20-mer peptide, and topical imiquimod was used with it.

Sequencing was performed on PBMCs, taken from a glioma patient whose treatment included an IDH1 peptide vaccine. This receptor was identified in a middle-aged man with glioma. The chain uses TRBV15 and TRBJ1-5; D remains ambiguous. CDR3 residues: CATSRDRGSNQPQHF. The CDR3, as DNA: TGTGCCACCAGCAGAGATAGAGGCAGCAATCAGCCCCAGCATTTT.